The 21 T cell receptor beta chains below all came from one sample that was sequenced in a study of shared clonotypes between healthy human individuals. The data were produced by immunoSEQ multiplex PCR, yet TCRdb's version contains in-frame clones alone and is incomplete. This table holds around 990,000 clones, approximately 77% found once. The sequenced material came from memory CD4+ T cells from PBMCs. Documented subset: CD45RA-negative fraction. The receptors originated from a man between 18 and 29 years old in good health. Some clones in this sample may be carry-over from other donors' samples.

The rearrangement uses TRBV28 and TRBJ2-5, with D perhaps matching TRBD1 (6 bases). Looked up from germline, CDR1 is MDHEN and CDR2 is SYDVKM. This CDR3 is 13 amino acids long. Trimming pared 5 bases from V and 1 base from J, leaving 8 bases between. The CDR3 nucleotides read TGTGCCAGCAGTACGACAGGCCAAGAGACCCAGTACTTC. Its translation: CASSTTGQETQYF.

V is TRBV7-2 and J is TRBJ2-5, with a weak D call TRBD1 (6 bases). Deletions cut 2 bases from V and 4 bases from J, with 11 bases between. Germline V gene lookup returns CDR1 SGHTA and CDR2 FQGNSA. The CDR3 is 14 amino acids. The CDR3 DNA is TGTGCCAGCAGCTTAAGATTGGGGGCAGAGACCCAGTACTTC. Protein: CASSLRLGAETQYF. Full variable domain (missing parts from reference TRBV7-2 and TRBJ2-5): GAGVSQSPSNKVTEKGKDVELRCDPISGHTALYWYRQSLGQGLEFLIYFQGNSAPDKSGLPSDRFSAERTGGSVSTLTIQRTQQEDSAVYLCASSLRLGAETQYFGPGTRLLVL.

V and J are TRBV2 and TRBJ2-5; D possibly corresponds to TRBD2 (7 bases). This CDR3 region has 15 residues. V lost 7 bases and J lost 1, with 16 bases in between. CDR1 SNHLY and CDR2 FYNNEI come from the germline V gene. CDR3 in DNA: TGTGCCAGCAAGGGGGGTAGCGGGCCCCAAGAGACCCAGTACTTC. Protein product: CASKGGSGPQETQYF.

The CDR3 here is CASSTAGDRAGYNEQFF. The CDR3 bases are TGTGCCAGCAGCACAGCAGGGGACAGGGCGGGGTACAATGAGCAGTTCTTC. The rearrangement uses TRBV13 and TRBJ2-1; 9 positions agree with TRBD1. Germline CDR1 is PRHDT and CDR2 is FYEKMQ (reference sequence). V was clipped by 5 bases and J by 4 bases; unmatched bases: 12. CDR3 length equals 17 residues.

The chain has TRBV5-4 and TRBJ2-7; 10 bases agree with TRBD2. V lost 3 bases, J lost 6 bases, and 6 bases stayed unmatched. Germline CDR1 is SGHNT and CDR2 is YYREEE (reference sequence). CDR3 size: 14 residues. The CDR3 loop reads CASSSGLAASEQYF. Here the CDR3 DNA reads TGTGCCAGCAGCTCCGGACTAGCGGCAAGCGAGCAGTACTTC.

This chain connects TRBV11-2 to TRBJ1-1; D is unresolved. V lost 5 bases and J lost 1, with 11 bases in between. This CDR3 is 14 amino acids long. Germline CDR1 is SGHAT and CDR2 is FQNNGV. CDR3 in amino acids: CASSPTVGNTEAFF. CDR3 sequence (DNA): TGTGCCAGCAGCCCTACCGTGGGGAACACTGAAGCTTTCTTT.

This chain joins TRBV28 and TRBJ1-4; a possible D gene is TRBD1 (5 bases). CDR1 and CDR2 (germline): MDHEN, SYDVKM. The CDR3 covers 13 residues. V was trimmed by 10 bases and J by 7 bases, leaving 16 bases between them. The CDR3 DNA follows: TGTGCCATCAGACAGATGATGGGTGAAAAACTGTTTTTT. It encodes CAIRQMMGEKLFF.

This chain uses TRBV28 with TRBJ2-5; 7 positions agree with TRBD1. This CDR3 spans 15 amino acids. CDR1 and CDR2 from the germline V gene are MDHEN and SYDVKM. Trimming cost V 7 bases and J 5 bases; bases outside gene matches: 13. The CDR3 nucleotides are TGTGCCAGCAACCGACCGGGACAGAATTCCGAGACCCAGTACTTC. Residues: CASNRPGQNSETQYF.

This clone occurred once. The chain couples TRBV13 to TRBJ2-3; possibly TRBD1 for D (5 bases). The germline gives CDR1 PRHDT, CDR2 FYEKMQ (reference sequence). V was trimmed by 1 base and J by 3 bases, leaving 11 bases between them. The CDR3 contains 15 residues. In DNA form, the CDR3 reads TGTGCCAGCAGCTTAGAGGCAGGGCGGACAGATACGCAGTATTTT. The encoded protein is CASSLEAGRTDTQYF.

This chain uses TRBV7-6 with TRBJ2-7, with D unclear. Trimming shortened V by 1 base and J by 6 bases, and 13 bases separated the two germline ends. CDR1 and CDR2 from the germline V gene are SGHVS and FNYEAQ. The CDR3 has 14 amino acids. The CDR3 here is CASSLVAWWGEQYF. In DNA, the CDR3 is TGTGCCAGCAGCTTAGTGGCCTGGTGGGGCGAGCAGTACTTC. The full variable domain, completed using reference TRBV7-6 and TRBJ2-7, is GAGVSQSPRYKVTKRGQDVALRCDPISGHVSLYWYRQALGQGPEFLTYFNYEAQQDKSGLPNDRFSAERPEGSISTLTIQRTEQRDSAMYRCASSLVAWWGEQYFGPGTRLTVT.

This chain uses TRBV10-1 with TRBJ2-5, with 11 positions matching TRBD2. Germline CDR1 and CDR2: WNHNN and SYGVQD (reference sequence). CDR3 size: 13 residues. V gave up 8 bases and J gave up 5 bases; unmatched junction bases: 4. CDR3 in DNA: TGCGCCAGCGCTAGCGGGAGGTTGGAGACCCAGTACTTC. The encoded protein is CASASGRLETQYF.

The V call is TRBV19, the J call TRBJ2-2, with 12 bases that match TRBD2. J gave up 0 bases and V 5 bases, and 4 bases lay outside the gene matches. Looked up from germline, CDR1 is LNHDA and CDR2 is SQIVND (reference sequence). The CDR3 covers 17 residues. The CDR3: CASSLRLAGANTGELFF. The CDR3 DNA sequence: TGTGCCAGTAGTCTCCGACTAGCGGGAGCGAACACCGGGGAGCTGTTTTTT.

The J gene is TRBJ2-7, the V gene TRBV11-2; TRBD2 aligns across 9 bases. The CDR3 has 15 amino acids. Germline trimming cut 3 bases from V and 6 bases from J; bases unmatched to any gene: 9. Germline CDR1 SGHAT, CDR2 FQNNGV. The CDR3 DNA is TGTGCCAGCAGCTTCTCTCCCCGCGGGAGGGGCGAGCAGTACTTC. Residues: CASSFSPRGRGEQYF.

The chain couples TRBV7-3 to TRBJ2-5; 8 nucleotides line up with TRBD2. The CDR3 runs to 15 residues. The germline V gene encodes CDR1 SGHTA and CDR2 FQGTGA. Trimming took 2 bases from V and 2 from J; bases not matched to a gene: 4. The CDR3 nucleotides are TGTGCCAGCAGCTTAGTAGCGGGGACTCAAGAGACCCAGTACTTC. Amino acids: CASSLVAGTQETQYF.

The chain is built from TRBV5-1 and TRBJ2-5; maybe TRBD1 (5 bases). The V end was cut by 1 base, the J end by 5 bases, with 27 bases between. CDR3 length: 19 residues. CDR1 SGHRS and CDR2 YFSETQ come from the germline V gene. The CDR3, as DNA: TGCGCCAGCAGCTTGTGGGGCAGTGCCGCGACTCGCCCCTCCGAGACCCAGTACTTC. Amino acids: CASSLWGSAATRPSETQYF.

The chain combines TRBV29-1 with TRBJ1-1; possible D gene TRBD1, 6 bases. There are 13 residues in the CDR3. The germline CDR1 and CDR2 sequences are SQVTM and ANQGSEA. The ends were cut back, 5 bases at V and 4 bases at J, with 14 bases in the middle. The DNA of the CDR3 is TGCAGCGTTTCGAGGGGGAGGAGCACTGAAGCTTTCTTT. As protein: CSVSRGRSTEAFF.

The chain links TRBV7-6 to TRBJ1-2; TRBD1 might be the D (5 bases). Trimming removed 1 base at V and 1 base at J, with 10 bases between. Germline CDR1 reads SGHVS; CDR2 reads FNYEAQ. This CDR3 has 15 amino acids. The CDR3 bases are TGTGCCAGCAGCTTAGTTCCCGACAGTAACTATGGCTACACCTTC. Translating gives CASSLVPDSNYGYTF. Full variable domain (missing parts from reference TRBV7-6 and TRBJ1-2): GAGVSQSPRYKVTKRGQDVALRCDPISGHVSLYWYRQALGQGPEFLTYFNYEAQQDKSGLPNDRFSAERPEGSISTLTIQRTEQRDSAMYRCASSLVPDSNYGYTFGSGTRLTVV.

The chain recombines TRBV5-1 with TRBJ1-2, with 8 bases fitting TRBD1. CDR3 size: 14 residues. V lost 1 base, J lost 8 bases, and 7 bases stayed unmatched. Germline V gene lookup returns CDR1 SGHRS and CDR2 YFSETQ. The CDR3 bases are TGCGCCAGCAGCTTGTGGCAGGGGGCTGGAGGCTACACCTTC. Residues: CASSLWQGAGGYTF. The full variable domain, in which reference TRBV5-1 and TRBJ1-2 provide the parts outside the CDR3, is KAGVTQTPRYLIKTRGQQVTLSCSPISGHRSVSWYQQTPGQGLQFLFEYFSETQRNKGNFPGRFSGRQFSNSRSEMNVSTLELGDSALYLCASSLWQGAGGYTFGSGTRLTVV.

The chain joins TRBV7-2 to TRBJ1-6; 7 bases are shared with TRBD1. The CDR3 is 15 residues long. V was pared by 5 bases and J by 5 bases, with 6 bases of the junction left unmatched. CDR1 and CDR2 (germline): SGHTA, FQGNSA. In DNA form, the CDR3 reads TGTGCCAGCAGCCGCGCGGGACAGAATAATTCACCCCTCCACTTT. It translates to CASSRAGQNNSPLHF.

The chain carries TRBV2 and TRBJ1-4; 9 bases fit TRBD1. Germline CDR1 SNHLY, CDR2 FYNNEI. V lost 7 bases, J lost 7 bases, and 7 bases stayed unmatched. The CDR3 sequence is 14 residues long. CDR3 sequence: CASNYRGRSEKLFF. CDR3 nucleotide sequence: TGTGCCAGCAACTACAGGGGGCGAAGTGAAAAACTGTTTTTT.

The rearrangement uses TRBV2 and TRBJ1-2; 10 bases map to TRBD1. Germline CDR1 SNHLY, CDR2 FYNNEI. The CDR3 consists of 19 residues. The junction had 18 bases not matched to a gene; V was cut back by 6 bases and J by 2 bases. The CDR3 DNA reads as TGTGCCAGCAGGCTAGACCTCGGGACAGGGGCGACTCAAAACTATGGCTACACCTTC. Its protein product is CASRLDLGTGATQNYGYTF.